The 11 T cell receptor beta chains below were found in one sample sequenced in a study of T-cell reconstitution after alpha-beta-depleted transplantation in children. Unique molecular identifiers featured in how the TCRbeta library was prepared. TCRdb independently ran MiXCR on the PCR reads; one entry per CDR3 protein. The data contain some 500,000 distinct CDR3 sequences, around 18% of them singletons. Here the sequenced sample was PBMCs from the stem cell graft donor, taken from the stem cell graft. These receptors came from a human donor who donated a stem cell graft to a child with acute lymphoblastic leukemia.

The chain has TRBV4-2 and TRBJ2-7, with unresolved D. V shed 2 bases and J shed 5 bases, with 13 bases lying between them. In germline, CDR1 is LGHNA, CDR2 YNFKEQ. The CDR3 contains 14 residues. The CDR3 spells CASSQNVAPNEQYF. The DNA for the CDR3 is TGTGCCAGCAGCCAAAACGTGGCGCCTAACGAGCAGTACTTC.

This clonotype occurred a few times. The rearrangement joins TRBV18 to TRBJ1-2; the D gene is possibly TRBD1 (5 bases). The CDR3 extends over 13 amino acids. Trimming removed 2 bases from V and 6 bases from J, with 10 bases in between. The germline V gene has CDR1 KGHSH and CDR2 LQKENI. CDR3 DNA: TGTGCCAGCTCACCAGAAAGGGGCCATGGCTACACCTTC. Its protein product is CASSPERGHGYTF.

The rearrangement joins TRBV6-6 to TRBJ2-7; D gene uncertain. Germline V gives CDR1 MNHNY, CDR2 SVGAGI (reference sequence). With 6 bases removed from V and 12 bases from J, the gap between germline ends came to 18 bases. This CDR3 region has 12 residues. This chain's CDR3 is CASSPGDRNWYF. CDR3 DNA: TGTGCCAGCAGCCCTGGCGATAGGAACTGGTACTTC.

The chain combines TRBV29-1 with TRBJ1-2; TRBD1 matches at 8 bases. CDR1 and CDR2 (germline): SQVTM, ANQGSEA. V was clipped by 6 bases and J by 8 bases; unmatched bases: 8. The CDR3 loop spans 12 amino acids. CDR3 DNA sequence: TGCAGCGTGCTAGACAGGGGATACGGCTACACCTTC. This encodes CSVLDRGYGYTF.

The chain couples TRBV6-5 to TRBJ2-5; 8 nucleotides agree with TRBD2. The CDR3 is 16 residues long. Germline CDR1 reads MNHEY; CDR2 reads SVGAGI. Trimming took 4 bases from V and 5 from J; bases not matched to a gene: 12. The CDR3 reads CASSSGGAGGGETQYF. The CDR3 DNA reads as TGTGCCAGCAGTTCCGGTGGGGCGGGAGGCGGTGAGACCCAGTACTTC.

The chain carries TRBV5-5 and TRBJ2-6; 9 positions agree with TRBD1. The length of the CDR3 is 16 residues. The V and J ends lost 0 bases and 4 bases, in that order; junction bases with no gene match: 2. The germline CDR1 and CDR2 sequences are SGHKS and YYEKEE (reference sequence). In DNA, the CDR3 is TGTGCCAGCAGCTTGGACAGGGGGCGCGGGGCCAACGTCCTGACTTTC. Translating it yields CASSLDRGRGANVLTF.

This sequence joins TRBV20-1 and TRBJ2-5; tentatively, D is TRBD1 (6 bases). CDR3 length: 16 residues. The germline V gene has CDR1 DFQATT and CDR2 SNEGSKA (reference sequence). Trimming cost V 2 bases and J 2 bases, with 18 bases left between them. CDR3 loop: CSARSQQADRQETQYF. The DNA of the CDR3 is TGCAGTGCTAGATCTCAACAAGCGGACAGACAAGAGACCCAGTACTTC.

This clonotype was detected a few times. The V and J genes are TRBV28 and TRBJ1-5, with TRBD1 matching 9 bases. Germline trimming cut 6 bases from V and 3 bases from J; bases unmatched to any gene: 9. Germline assignment: CDR1 MDHEN and CDR2 SYDVKM. The CDR3 has 16 amino acids. CDR3 coding DNA: TGTGCCAGCAGATCCCCGGGACAGGGCGACAATCAGCCCCAGCATTTT. It yields the protein CASRSPGQGDNQPQHF.

This clonotype was seen more than once but under ten times. The chain uses TRBV15 and TRBJ2-7, with 12 bases lining up with TRBD2. Germline CDR1 and CDR2: LNHNV and YYDKDF (reference sequence). After removal of 1 base from V and 6 bases from J, the junction contained 10 bases not matched to a gene. The CDR3 runs 17 residues. The CDR3 loop is CATSRAYGLAGLSEQYF. CDR3 in DNA: TGTGCCACCAGCAGAGCATACGGACTAGCGGGACTATCCGAGCAGTACTTC.

This chain uses TRBV7-9 with TRBJ2-1; D is perhaps TRBD2 (5 bases). The germline V and J ends were trimmed by 1 base and 9 bases, with 13 bases remaining between them. The CDR3 length is 14 residues. Germline CDR1 is SEHNR and CDR2 is FQNEAQ (reference sequence). The CDR3 region is CASSLVSLASEQFF. Here the CDR3 DNA reads TGTGCCAGCAGCTTAGTTAGCCTAGCAAGTGAGCAGTTCTTC.

This chain links TRBV15 with TRBJ1-3; D is undetermined. Per germline, CDR1 LNHNV and CDR2 YYDKDF (reference sequence). This CDR3 has 12 residues. Trimming shortened V by 1 base and J by 2 bases, and 0 bases separated the two germline ends. This chain's CDR3 is CATSRAGNTIYF. CDR3 DNA sequence: TGTGCCACCAGCAGAGCTGGAAACACCATATATTTT.